Below, one T cell receptor (beta chain) is given with its context. Its antigen remains unidentified. Per-nucleotide qualities are absent, and no much larger clonotype sits a single base away. The record originates from a study of blood T cell repertoires in COVID-19 (TCRdb year 2020). Turning to the overall study: The collaborator samples originated in the United States, Italy and Spain and spanned the acute and convalescent phases of COVID-19. The material from the prospective study consisted of cDNA or gDNA derived from T cells, B-cell-depleted T cells, or PBMCs. Subjects who had been exposed to COVID-19, were actively infected with it, or had recovered from it provided the deeply sampled blood TCRbeta repertoires that made up the dataset. The repertoires were made available in a free public database intended to serve as a resource for research on the immune response to SARS-CoV-2. The samples were drawn from the first 160 participants of the ongoing ImmuneRACE study and from under 1,500 subjects provided by 6 global collaborators. Sample metadata almost always included a de-identified subject ID, COVID-19 status, age in years and sex. HLA class I and class II types, where available, came from metadata supplied by the sample provider rather than from assay-based typing. What the authors observed across the whole study: The amount of clinical and demographic metadata varied by source and participant and was provided uncurated.

V was cut back by 0 bases and J by 7 bases, leaving a gap of 22 bases between them. Inclusive of the bounding cysteine and phenylalanine, the CDR3 is 18 residues long. Only the CDR3 portion is preserved as DNA: 54 bases, with reading frame beginning at the first base. The germline V gene (reference sequence) gives CDR1 as LGHDT and CDR2 as YNNKEL. Participants in the prospective study were enrolled through a virtual design, were aged roughly 18 to 100 years, and lived in approximately 25 United States geographic areas. Cohort assignment in the prospective study relied on participant-reported clinical history from a screening survey and a study questionnaire. For ImmuneRACE Cohort 3, a participant was defined as recovered based on two consecutive negative NP/OP PCR tests, clearance by a healthcare professional, or resolution of symptoms. Each participant in the prospective study had whole blood, serum and a nasopharyngeal or oropharyngeal swab collected by mobile phlebotomists. Participants in the prospective study had the option to provide additional blood draws and questionnaires over an approximately 2-month period. Before DNA extraction, blood samples from the prospective study were shipped at room temperature or frozen.

TCRbeta CDR3 regions were amplified from genomic DNA by means of the immunoSEQ Assay, a bias-controlled multiplex PCR. As for the original processing: The number of nucleated cells in each sample was estimated by amplification of reference gene primers within the assay. Sequence reads were collapsed and filtered to measure the absolute abundance of every unique TCRbeta CDR3 rearrangement. For each sample, productive Simpson clonality was calculated as the square root of Simpson's diversity index over productive rearrangements. TCRdb obtained this table from immuneACCESS and retained in-frame rearrangements with V and J assigned. These tables miss some clones; where compared with another copy, unresolved V genes account for less than half of the shortfall, and the remainder is unexplained. V, J and clone size were drawn from that table, and D and trimming were deduced from the DNA. For this sample the table gives approximately 100,000 clones, of which approximately 86% were detected only once. Clones ranked in the top ten supply under 3.5% of the sample.

The specimen was PBMCs or T cells enriched from blood (not recorded which). The receptor chain draws on TRBV3-1 (or the pseudogene TRBV3-2) and TRBJ1-5; a tentative D call is TRBD1 (6 bases match). This receptor was identified in a woman between 45 and 60 years old who had recovered from COVID-19. The nucleotides are TGTGCCAGCAGCCAAGAAGGGTTGGGACAAGGGTTCGGACAGCCCCAGCATTTT. It codes for CASSQEGLGQGFGQPQHF.